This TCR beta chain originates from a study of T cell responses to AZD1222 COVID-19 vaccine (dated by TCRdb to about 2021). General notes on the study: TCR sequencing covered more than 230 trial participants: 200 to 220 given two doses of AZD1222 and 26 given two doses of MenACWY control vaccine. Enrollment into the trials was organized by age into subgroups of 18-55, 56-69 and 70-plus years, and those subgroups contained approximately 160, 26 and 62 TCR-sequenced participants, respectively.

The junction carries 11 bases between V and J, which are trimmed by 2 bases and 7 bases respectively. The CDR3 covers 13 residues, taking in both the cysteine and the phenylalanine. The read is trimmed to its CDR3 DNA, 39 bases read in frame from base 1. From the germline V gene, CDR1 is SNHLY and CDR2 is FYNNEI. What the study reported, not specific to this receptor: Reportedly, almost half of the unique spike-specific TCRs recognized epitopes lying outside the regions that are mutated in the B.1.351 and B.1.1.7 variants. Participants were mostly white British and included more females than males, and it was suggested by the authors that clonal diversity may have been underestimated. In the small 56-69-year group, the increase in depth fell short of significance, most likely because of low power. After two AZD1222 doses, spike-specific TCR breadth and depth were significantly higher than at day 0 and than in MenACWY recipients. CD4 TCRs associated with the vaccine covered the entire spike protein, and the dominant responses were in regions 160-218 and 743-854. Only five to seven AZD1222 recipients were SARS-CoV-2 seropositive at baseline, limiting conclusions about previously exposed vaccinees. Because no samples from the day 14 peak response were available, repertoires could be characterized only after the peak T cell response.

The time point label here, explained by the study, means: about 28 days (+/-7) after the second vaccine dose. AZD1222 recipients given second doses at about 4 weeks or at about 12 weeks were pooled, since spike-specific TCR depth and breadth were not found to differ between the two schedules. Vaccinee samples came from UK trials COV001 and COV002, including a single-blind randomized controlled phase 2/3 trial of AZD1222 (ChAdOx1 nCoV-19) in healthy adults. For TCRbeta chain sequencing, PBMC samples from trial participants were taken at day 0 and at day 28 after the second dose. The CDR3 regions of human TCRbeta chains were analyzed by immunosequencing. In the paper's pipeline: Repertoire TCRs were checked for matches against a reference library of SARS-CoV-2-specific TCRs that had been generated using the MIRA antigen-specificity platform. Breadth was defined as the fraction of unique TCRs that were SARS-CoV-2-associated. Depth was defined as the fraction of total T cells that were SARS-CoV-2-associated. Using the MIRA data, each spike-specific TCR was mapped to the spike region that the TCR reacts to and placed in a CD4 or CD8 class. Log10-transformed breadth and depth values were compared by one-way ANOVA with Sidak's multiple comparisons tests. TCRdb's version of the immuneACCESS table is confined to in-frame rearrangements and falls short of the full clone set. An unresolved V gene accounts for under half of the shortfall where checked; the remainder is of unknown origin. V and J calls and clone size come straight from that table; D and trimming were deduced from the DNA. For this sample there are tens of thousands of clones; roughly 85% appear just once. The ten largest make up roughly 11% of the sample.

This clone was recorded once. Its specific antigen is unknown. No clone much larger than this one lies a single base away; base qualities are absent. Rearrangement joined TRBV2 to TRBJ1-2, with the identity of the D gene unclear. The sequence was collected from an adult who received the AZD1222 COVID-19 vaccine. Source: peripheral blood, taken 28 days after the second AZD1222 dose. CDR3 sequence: CASSEIARGGYTF. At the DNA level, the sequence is TGTGCCAGCAGTGAAATTGCCCGGGGTGGCTACACCTTC.